This T cell receptor (beta chain) was observed in a study of T-cell reconstitution after alpha-beta-depleted transplantation in children. The CDR3 length is 16 residues. Trimming stripped 0 bases from V and 5 bases from J, with 18 bases between. Germline V lookup: CDR1 SGHRS, CDR2 YFSETQ. Molecular barcoding with unique molecular identifiers was used for the TCRbeta library. TCRdb called the PCR reads again in MiXCR, with one record for every CDR3 protein. The table has around 500,000 distinct CDR3 sequences, around 13% seen once. The specimen was PBMCs from the stem cell graft donor, collected from the stem cell graft. This clonotype was sampled from a human donor who donated a stem cell graft to a child with combined immunodeficiency. The chain combines TRBV5-1 with TRBJ2-7, with D hard to call. CDR3: CASSLVGATIWNEQYF. The DNA for the CDR3 is TGCGCCAGCAGCTTGGTGGGTGCTACAATTTGGAACGAGCAGTACTTC.